These 15 T cell receptor beta chains came from one sample sequenced in a study of CD8+ T cells in alopecia areata. Following extraction, RNA underwent reverse transcription to cDNA, which served as the sequencing template. Produced via immunoSEQ multiplex PCR; TCRdb's table is partial and in-frame only. The sample includes roughly 180,000 clones, around 49% of them seen just once. As to treatment: oral pan-JAK inhibitor, 5-10 mg twice daily. Sample: CD8+ T cells sorted from blood, taken around week 53, from a patient treated with tofacitinib. All receptors derive from a human donor with alopecia areata.

This chain connects TRBV7-9 to TRBJ2-7; TRBD1 is a possible D gene (6 bases). Germline CDR1 reads SEHNR; CDR2 reads FQNEAQ (reference sequence). The CDR3 is 14 amino acids. Trimming cost V 4 bases and J 6 bases, with 16 bases left between them. The chain's CDR3 is CASSSKGVVSEQYF. The CDR3 coding sequence is TGTGCCAGCAGCTCCAAGGGGGTGGTGAGCGAGCAGTACTTC.

The chain recombines TRBV5-1 with TRBJ1-5; D might be TRBD1 (6 bases). The V end lost 7 bases, the J end lost 2 bases, and 10 bases lay between the germline ends. The CDR3 has 13 amino acids. Germline V lookup: CDR1 SGHRS, CDR2 YFSETQ. CDR3 bases: TGCGCCAGCCGGGCAGGGGGCAATCAGCCCCAGCATTTT. Protein: CASRAGGNQPQHF. Full variable domain (remainder filled in from reference TRBV5-1 and TRBJ1-5): KAGVTQTPRYLIKTRGQQVTLSCSPISGHRSVSWYQQTPGQGLQFLFEYFSETQRNKGNFPGRFSGRQFSNSRSEMNVSTLELGDSALYLCASRAGGNQPQHFGDGTRLSIL.

This clone came up a few times. CDR3: CASSQLGHNEQFF. In DNA, the CDR3 is TGCGCCAGCAGCCAATTGGGACACAATGAGCAGTTCTTC. V is TRBV5-1 and J is TRBJ2-1; D may match TRBD1 or TRBD2 (5 bases each). CDR3 size: 13 residues. Trimming cost V 4 bases and J 5 bases, with 10 bases left between them. CDR1 is SGHRS, CDR2 YFSETQ, per germline.

CDR3 sequence reads: CASSEGGQTIQETQYF. CDR3 bases: TGTGCCAGCAGTGAGGGGGGACAGACTATCCAAGAGACCCAGTACTTC. The genes are TRBV25-1 and TRBJ2-5; D is perhaps TRBD1 (7 bases). V was clipped by 3 bases and J by 1 base, with 15 bases between them. The CDR3 is 16 residues long. CDR1 is MGHDK, CDR2 SYGVNS, per germline.

CDR3 loop: CASSLLQGTQETQYF. The CDR3 coding sequence is TGTGCCAGCAGCTTGTTGCAGGGAACCCAAGAGACCCAGTACTTC. The V call is TRBV5-6, the J call TRBJ2-5; D might be TRBD1 (5 bases). Deletions cut 1 base from V and 1 base from J, with 11 bases between. This CDR3 is 15 amino acids long. In germline, CDR1 is SGHDT, CDR2 YYEEEE.

The V and J genes are TRBV4-1 and TRBJ2-1; D may match TRBD1 or TRBD2 (6 bases each). CDR1 and CDR2 from the germline V gene are MGHRA and YSYEKL. The CDR3 runs 17 residues. V was trimmed by 4 bases and J by 5 bases, leaving 21 bases between them. CDR3 bases: TGCGCCAGCAGCCCCCACCAAGGGGGGTACGGCGACAATGAGCAGTTCTTC. It translates to CASSPHQGGYGDNEQFF.

The count of this clone is one. This chain connects TRBV30 to TRBJ1-2, with D possibly being TRBD1 (5 bases). The CDR3 has 13 amino acids. Germline V lookup: CDR1 GTSNPN, CDR2 SVGIG (reference sequence). The V end was cut by 2 bases, the J end by 6 bases, with 13 bases between. CDR3 coding DNA: TGTGCCTGGAGTAGAGATAGGGGAGATGGCTACACCTTC. Protein sequence: CAWSRDRGDGYTF.

This clone has a handful of counts. The chain carries TRBV6-5 and TRBJ2-7; D uncertain. Trimming removed 4 bases at V and 6 bases at J, with 10 bases between. The germline CDR1 and CDR2 sequences are MNHEY and SVGAGI. This CDR3 spans 12 amino acids. CDR3 sequence (DNA): TGTGCCAGCAGTTCCGGACCGTCCGAGCAGTACTTC. Protein product: CASSSGPSEQYF.

This clone was counted only a few times. The CDR3 bases are TGTGCCAGCCCTCAGGGCGCGGCGGCCTACAATGAGCAGTTCTTC. It is translated as CASPQGAAAYNEQFF. The chain joins TRBV14 to TRBJ2-1, with a weak D call TRBD1 (5 bases). CDR3 length equals 15 residues. Deletions cut 8 bases from V and 2 bases from J, with 16 bases between. Germline V lookup: CDR1 SGHDN, CDR2 FVKESK. The complete variable domain, with remaining parts taken from reference TRBV14 and TRBJ2-1, reads EAGVTQFPSHSVIEKGQTVTLRCDPISGHDNLYWYRRVMGKEIKFLLHFVKESKQDESGMPNNRFLAERTGGTYSTLKVQPAELEDSGVYFCASPQGAAAYNEQFFGPGTRLTVL.

The chain uses TRBV4-1 and TRBJ2-7; 8 bases map to TRBD2. CDR1 and CDR2 (germline): MGHRA, YSYEKL. The ends lost 1 base at V and 5 bases at J; junction bases unmatched: 4. CDR3 length equals 14 residues. DNA for the CDR3: TGCGCCAGCAGCCAAGTGACTAGCGCCAACGAGCAGTACTTC. It encodes CASSQVTSANEQYF.

This chain connects TRBV2 to TRBJ2-1; TRBD2 matches at 8 bases. After removal of 3 bases from V and 2 bases from J, the junction contained 0 bases not matched to a gene. The CDR3 covers 14 residues. Germline V gene sequence: CDR1 SNHLY, CDR2 FYNNEI. The CDR3 protein is CASSEGLAYNEQFF. The DNA for the CDR3 is TGTGCCAGCAGTGAGGGACTAGCCTACAATGAGCAGTTCTTC.

J is TRBJ2-3 and V is TRBV30, with D unresolved. The CDR3 is made up of 16 amino acids. Germline loops: CDR1 GTSNPN, CDR2 SVGIG (reference sequence). Trimming pared 1 base from V and 1 base from J, leaving 15 bases between. In DNA form, the CDR3 reads TGTGCCTGGAGTGGCCCCGTACTAAAAGGCACAGATACGCAGTATTTT. This gives the protein CAWSGPVLKGTDTQYF.

The chain recombines TRBV7-3 with TRBJ2-2; 7 bases agree with TRBD1. The V gene end was trimmed by 5 bases and the J gene end by 7 bases; junction bases not matched to a gene: 10. Germline V gene sequence: CDR1 SGHTA, CDR2 FQGTGA. The CDR3 covers 15 residues. The CDR3 nucleotides are TGTGCCAGCAGCCCCTCGACAGGGCGAAACGGGGAGCTGTTTTTT. It encodes CASSPSTGRNGELFF.

The chain combines TRBV4-3 with TRBJ1-5; D call uncertain. CDR1 is LGHNA, CDR2 YSLEER, per germline. The CDR3 spans 20 residues. Trimming took 0 bases from V and 0 from J, leaving 21 bases between them. CDR3 residues: CASSQEIALVKGNSNQPQHF. In nucleotides, the CDR3 is TGCGCCAGCAGCCAAGAAATCGCGCTGGTTAAGGGAAATAGCAATCAGCCCCAGCATTTT.

The gene calls are TRBV5-6 and TRBJ1-1; D is ambiguous. V dropped 4 bases and J dropped 1 base, with 8 bases sitting between them. Germline V gene sequence: CDR1 SGHDT, CDR2 YYEEEE. CDR3 length: 13 residues. CDR3 region: CASSTIRNTEAFF. The CDR3 nucleotides are TGTGCCAGCAGCACGATAAGGAACACTGAAGCTTTCTTT.